The 20 T cell receptor beta chains presented below share a single source sample, sequenced in a study of T-cell reconstitution after alpha-beta-depleted transplantation in children. TCRbeta library construction was performed incorporating unique molecular identifiers. Using its own MiXCR run on the PCR reads, TCRdb lists one record per CDR3 protein. The table shows 600,000 to 700,000 distinct CDR3 sequences, with around 14% occurring only once. Material: PBMCs, obtained before TCRalphabeta/CD19-depleted stem cell transplant. The receptors were gathered from a girl aged 2-10 years with congenital amegakaryocytic thrombocytopenia, due to receive a stem cell transplant.

This clonotype was picked up many times. The chain carries TRBV15 and TRBJ2-1, with D possibly being TRBD1 or TRBD2 (5 bases each). CDR1 LNHNV and CDR2 YYDKDF come from the germline V gene (reference sequence). CDR3 length equals 16 residues. Trimming took 5 bases from V and 6 from J, leaving 20 bases between them. The DNA of the CDR3 is TGTGCCACCAGCGAATCGGGACGACCAGGTTTCAATGAGCAGTTCTTC. Protein: CATSESGRPGFNEQFF.

V usage is TRBV6-2 or TRBV6-3 and J usage is TRBJ2-2, with 9 bases identical to TRBD2. This CDR3 contains 15 residues. From germline, CDR1 is MNHEY and CDR2 SVGEGT. V was pared by 2 bases and J by 2 bases, with 0 bases of the junction left unmatched. CDR3 loop: CASSYLAGNTGELFF. The DNA for the CDR3 is TGTGCCAGCAGTTACCTAGCGGGAAACACCGGGGAGCTGTTTTTT.

In this sample, this clonotype turned up a few times. V is TRBV20-1 and J is TRBJ2-6; no firm D call. Germline CDR1 DFQATT, CDR2 SNEGSKA (reference sequence). The V and J ends lost 3 bases and 0 bases respectively, with 6 bases between them. The CDR3 is made up of 14 amino acids. The CDR3 bases are TGCAGTGCTAGCGCTCCCTCTGGGGCCAACGTCCTGACTTTC. Its translation: CSASAPSGANVLTF.

The sample holds many counts of this clonotype. The chain couples TRBV20-1 to TRBJ2-1; TRBD2 aligns across 7 bases. The CDR3 sequence is 16 residues long. Trimming took 1 base from V and 1 from J; bases not matched to a gene: 7. Germline lookup yields CDR1 DFQATT and CDR2 SNEGSKA (reference sequence). CDR3: CSARGGASGSYNEQFF. The DNA for the CDR3 is TGCAGTGCTAGAGGTGGGGCTAGCGGTTCCTACAATGAGCAGTTCTTC.

The chain employs TRBV7-9 and TRBJ2-7; D not resolved. CDR1 is SEHNR, CDR2 FQNEAQ, per germline (reference sequence). V lost 1 base, J lost 3 bases, and 7 bases lay in between. The CDR3 spans 13 residues. CDR3 in amino acids: CASSLGGYYEQYF. The CDR3 nucleotides are TGTGCCAGCAGCTTAGGAGGTTACTACGAGCAGTACTTC.

The rearrangement uses TRBV5-1 and TRBJ2-7; a weak D match, TRBD1 (6 bases). Trimming left V 4 bases short and J 5 bases short, with 16 bases between. This CDR3 has 14 residues. CDR1 SGHRS and CDR2 YFSETQ come from the germline V gene. CDR3 in DNA: TGCGCCAGCAGCCCCGGACAGATGCTTGACGAGCAGTACTTC. Protein sequence: CASSPGQMLDEQYF.

This clonotype has a count of ten or more. V is TRBV20-1 and J is TRBJ2-1; 8 nucleotides align to TRBD2. V shed 0 bases and J 6 bases; nucleotides not matched to a gene: 13. In germline, CDR1 is DFQATT, CDR2 SNEGSKA (reference sequence). There are 17 residues in the CDR3. CDR3 sequence reads: CSARDFLSGSLSNEQFF. The CDR3 coding sequence is TGCAGTGCTAGAGATTTCCTCAGCGGGAGCCTCTCCAATGAGCAGTTCTTC.

This clonotype was recorded many times. CDR3 nucleotides: TGCAGCGTTGCCCACTCCGATGGCTACACCTTC. The encoded protein is CSVAHSDGYTF. This chain uses TRBV29-1 with TRBJ1-2; D uncertain. V dropped 4 bases and J dropped 6 bases, with 9 bases sitting between them. The CDR3 loop spans 11 amino acids. CDR1 is SQVTM and CDR2 is ANQGSEA in the germline V gene. Full variable domain (missing parts from reference TRBV29-1 and TRBJ1-2): SAVISQKPSRDICQRGTSLTIQCQVDSQVTMMFWYRQQPGQSLTLIATANQGSEATYESGFVIDKFPISRPNLTFSTLTVSNMSPEDSSIYLCSVAHSDGYTFGSGTRLTVV.

The chain couples TRBV12-3 or TRBV12-4 to TRBJ1-3; D uncertain. The ends were cut back, 6 bases at V and 0 bases at J, with 12 bases in the middle. CDR3 size: 15 residues. DNA for the CDR3: TGTGCCAGCAGCCCGGCGGAGGACTCTGGAAACACCATATATTTT. Translated, it gives CASSPAEDSGNTIYF.

This clonotype appeared many times. In nucleotides, the CDR3 is TGTGCCAGCAACTACGGGACTTCCGAGCAGTTCTTC. Its protein product is CASNYGTSEQFF. V is TRBV3-1 and J is TRBJ2-1, with a weak D call TRBD2 (6 bases). The germline gives CDR1 LGHDT, CDR2 YNNKEL (reference sequence). Trimming cost V 7 bases and J 10 bases, with 14 bases left between them. The CDR3 has 12 amino acids.

This clonotype was counted between two and nine times. This CDR3 is CASRSGDEQYF. CDR3 DNA: TGTGCCAGCCGCTCAGGGGACGAGCAGTACTTC. The V and J genes are TRBV12-3 or TRBV12-4 and TRBJ2-7; maybe TRBD1 (6 bases). The CDR3 has 11 residues. The V end was cut by 8 bases, the J end by 5 bases, with 10 bases between.

Only a few counts were recorded for this clonotype. CDR3 residues: CASSNPRQGSYEQYF. The CDR3 coding sequence is TGTGCCAGCAGCAATCCGAGACAGGGCTCCTACGAGCAGTACTTC. The V gene is TRBV21-1, the J gene TRBJ2-7. TRBV21-1 counts as a pseudogene. The CDR3 has 15 amino acids.

This clonotype came up many times. This chain links TRBV12-3 or TRBV12-4 with TRBJ2-3, with TRBD2 matching over 9 bases. Unmatched junction bases numbered 6, after V lost 3 bases and J lost 2 bases. CDR3 size: 16 residues. The CDR3 sequence: CASSFTGLADTDTQYF. The DNA of the CDR3 is TGTGCCAGCAGTTTTACGGGACTAGCAGACACAGATACGCAGTATTTT.

This clonotype was observed a handful of times. This chain uses TRBV4-1 with TRBJ2-3; D is unclear. The CDR3 sequence is 16 residues long. V gave up 2 bases and J gave up 3 bases, with 15 bases separating them. Germline V gene lookup returns CDR1 MGHRA and CDR2 YSYEKL. CDR3 in amino acids: CASSQTSGRMTDTQYF. CDR3 bases: TGCGCCAGCAGCCAAACCTCCGGCCGGATGACAGATACGCAGTATTTT.

This clonotype was observed a few times. This chain joins TRBV4-1 and TRBJ1-4; possibly TRBD1 for D (5 bases). Between the trimmed V and J ends, which lost 2 bases and 7 bases, there was a span of 11 bases. Germline V gene lookup returns CDR1 MGHRA and CDR2 YSYEKL. The length of the CDR3 is 14 residues. The CDR3, as DNA: TGCGCCAGCAGCCAACCCCAGAGGGGTGAAAAACTGTTTTTT. Encoded protein: CASSQPQRGEKLFF.

This clonotype was counted many times. This chain links TRBV6-1 with TRBJ1-3, with 7 bases matching TRBD1. After removal of 6 bases from V and 4 bases from J, the junction contained 3 bases not matched to a gene. This CDR3 has 13 amino acids. Looked up from germline, CDR1 is MNHNS and CDR2 is SASEGT. The CDR3 bases are TGTGCCAGCAGAACAGGGGTCGGAAACACCATATATTTT. Its translation: CASRTGVGNTIYF.

This clonotype was seen only a few times. The CDR3 is CASSRGAGKGAYEQYF. The CDR3 nucleotides read TGTGCCAGCAGCCGAGGGGCGGGGAAGGGAGCCTACGAGCAGTACTTC. This chain uses TRBV14 with TRBJ2-7, with D possibly matching TRBD2 (6 bases). Trimming shortened V by 4 bases and J by 2 bases, and 18 bases separated the two germline ends. This CDR3 is built from 16 residues. Germline-derived CDR1 and CDR2 are SGHDN and FVKESK.

The chain recombines TRBV7-2 with TRBJ2-7, with D uncertain. V was trimmed by 2 bases and J by 3 bases, leaving 14 bases between them. Germline V gene sequence: CDR1 SGHTA, CDR2 FQGNSA. This CDR3 is 15 amino acids long. The CDR3: CASSLTDRAYYEQYF. In nucleotides, the CDR3 is TGTGCCAGCAGCTTAACAGACCGGGCCTACTACGAGCAGTACTTC.

The rearrangement uses TRBV7-6 and TRBJ2-3; 8 nucleotides agree with TRBD2. From germline, CDR1 is SGHVS and CDR2 FNYEAQ. After removal of 2 bases from V and 5 bases from J, the junction contained 12 bases not matched to a gene. CDR3 length equals 17 residues. The CDR3 coding sequence is TGTGCCAGCAGCTTATCAGCTCCGGCGGGAGGAGGAGATACGCAGTATTTT. Translated, it gives CASSLSAPAGGGDTQYF.

The chain has TRBV12-3 or TRBV12-4 and TRBJ2-3; D is unclear. The CDR3 consists of 12 residues. V lost 7 bases and J 4 bases, leaving 9 bases between the germline ends. The CDR3 protein is CASTPAADTQYF. In nucleotides, the CDR3 is TGTGCCAGCACCCCCGCGGCAGATACGCAGTATTTT.